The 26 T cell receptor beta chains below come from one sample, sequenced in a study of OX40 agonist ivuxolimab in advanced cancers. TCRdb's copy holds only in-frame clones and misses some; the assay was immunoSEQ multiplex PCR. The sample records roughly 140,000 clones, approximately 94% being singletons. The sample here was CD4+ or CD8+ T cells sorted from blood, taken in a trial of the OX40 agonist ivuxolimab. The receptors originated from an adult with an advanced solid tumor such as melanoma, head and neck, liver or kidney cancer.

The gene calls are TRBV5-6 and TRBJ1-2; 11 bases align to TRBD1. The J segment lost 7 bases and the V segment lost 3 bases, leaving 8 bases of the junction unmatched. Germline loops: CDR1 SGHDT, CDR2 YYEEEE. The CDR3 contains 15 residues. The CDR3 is CASSYRTGGGVGYTF. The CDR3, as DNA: TGTGCCAGCAGCTACCGGACAGGGGGCGGGGTTGGCTACACCTTC.

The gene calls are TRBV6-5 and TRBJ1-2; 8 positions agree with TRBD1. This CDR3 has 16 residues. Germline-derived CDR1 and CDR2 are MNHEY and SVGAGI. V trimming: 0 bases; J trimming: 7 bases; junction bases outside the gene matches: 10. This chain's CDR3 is CASSYSGGRGQGGYTF. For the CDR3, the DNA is TGTGCCAGCAGTTACTCCGGTGGCAGGGGGCAAGGTGGCTACACCTTC.

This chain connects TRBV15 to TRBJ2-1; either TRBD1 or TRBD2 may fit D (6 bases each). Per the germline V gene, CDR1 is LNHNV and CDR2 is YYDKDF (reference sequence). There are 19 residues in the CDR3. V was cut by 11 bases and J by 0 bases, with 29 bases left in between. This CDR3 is CAPWGARLWRRSSYNEQFF. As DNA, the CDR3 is TGTGCCCCTTGGGGGGCCCGACTCTGGCGGAGGAGCTCCTACAATGAGCAGTTCTTC. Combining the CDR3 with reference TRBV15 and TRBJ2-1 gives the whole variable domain DAMVIQNPRYQVTQFGKPVTLSCSQTLNHNVMYWYQQKSSQAPKLLFHYYDKDFNNEADTPDNFQSRRPNTSFCFLDIRSPGLGDTAMYLCAPWGARLWRRSSYNEQFFGPGTRLTVL.

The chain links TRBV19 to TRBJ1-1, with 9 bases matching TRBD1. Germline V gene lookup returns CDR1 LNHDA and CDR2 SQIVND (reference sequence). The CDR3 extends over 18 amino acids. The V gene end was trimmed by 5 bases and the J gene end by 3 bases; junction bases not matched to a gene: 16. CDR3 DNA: TGTGCCAGTAGTCCGCGGACAGGGGCCAGACCACTGTACACTGAAGCTTTCTTT. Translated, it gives CASSPRTGARPLYTEAFF.

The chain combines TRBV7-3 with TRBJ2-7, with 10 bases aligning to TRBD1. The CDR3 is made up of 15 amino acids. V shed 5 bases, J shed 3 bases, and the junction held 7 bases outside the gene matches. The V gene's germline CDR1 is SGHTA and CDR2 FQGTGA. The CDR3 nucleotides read TGTGCCAGCAGCCCTGGGACAGGGGCCGACTACGAGCAGTACTTC. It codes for CASSPGTGADYEQYF.

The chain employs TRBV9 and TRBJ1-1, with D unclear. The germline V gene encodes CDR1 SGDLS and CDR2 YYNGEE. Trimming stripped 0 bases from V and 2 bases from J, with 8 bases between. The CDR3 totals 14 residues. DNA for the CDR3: TGTGCCAGCAGCGTAGTACACTCTAACACTGAAGCTTTCTTT. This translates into CASSVVHSNTEAFF.

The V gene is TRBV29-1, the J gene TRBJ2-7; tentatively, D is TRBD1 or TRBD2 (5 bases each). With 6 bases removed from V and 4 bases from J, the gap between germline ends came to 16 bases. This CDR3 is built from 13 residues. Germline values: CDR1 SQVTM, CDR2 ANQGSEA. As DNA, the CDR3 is TGCAGCGTCCGGGACCTCAAACGTTACGAGCAGTACTTC. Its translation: CSVRDLKRYEQYF.

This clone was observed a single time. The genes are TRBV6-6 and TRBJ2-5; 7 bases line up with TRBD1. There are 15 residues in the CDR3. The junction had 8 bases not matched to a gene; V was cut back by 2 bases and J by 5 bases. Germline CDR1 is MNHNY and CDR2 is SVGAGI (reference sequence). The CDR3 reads CASSYGGRGFETQYF. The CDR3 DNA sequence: TGTGCCAGCAGTTACGGGGGCAGGGGGTTTGAGACCCAGTACTTC.

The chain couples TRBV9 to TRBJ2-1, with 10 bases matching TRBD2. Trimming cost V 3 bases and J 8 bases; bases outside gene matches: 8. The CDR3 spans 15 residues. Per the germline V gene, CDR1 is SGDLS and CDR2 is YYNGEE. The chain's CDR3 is CASSATSGEFYEQFF. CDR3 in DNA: TGTGCCAGCAGCGCCACTAGCGGGGAGTTCTATGAGCAGTTCTTC. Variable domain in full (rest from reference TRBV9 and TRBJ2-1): DSGVTQTPKHLITATGQRVTLRCSPRSGDLSVYWYQQSLDQGLQFLIQYYNGEERAKGNILERFSAQQFPDLHSELNLSSLELGDSALYFCASSATSGEFYEQFFGPGTRLTVL.

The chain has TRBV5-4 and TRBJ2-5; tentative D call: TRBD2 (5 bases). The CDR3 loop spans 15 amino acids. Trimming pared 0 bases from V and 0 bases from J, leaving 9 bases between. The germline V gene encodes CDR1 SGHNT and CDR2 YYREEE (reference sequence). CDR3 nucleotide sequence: TGTGCCAGCAGCTTGGGCGGACTGTACCAAGAGACCCAGTACTTC. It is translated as CASSLGGLYQETQYF.

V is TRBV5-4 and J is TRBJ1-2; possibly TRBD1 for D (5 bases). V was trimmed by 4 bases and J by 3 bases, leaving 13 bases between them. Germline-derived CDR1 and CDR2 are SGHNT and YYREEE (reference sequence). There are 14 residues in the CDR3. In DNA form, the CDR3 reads TGTGCCAGCAGCCCGCCCGGGACGGACTATGGCTACACCTTC. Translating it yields CASSPPGTDYGYTF.

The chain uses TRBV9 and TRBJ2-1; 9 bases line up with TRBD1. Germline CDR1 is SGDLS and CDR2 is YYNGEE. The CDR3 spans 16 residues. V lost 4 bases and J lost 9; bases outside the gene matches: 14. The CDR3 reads CASSQSTGGIFSEQFF. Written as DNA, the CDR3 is TGTGCCAGCAGCCAATCGACAGGGGGAATTTTCAGTGAGCAGTTCTTC.

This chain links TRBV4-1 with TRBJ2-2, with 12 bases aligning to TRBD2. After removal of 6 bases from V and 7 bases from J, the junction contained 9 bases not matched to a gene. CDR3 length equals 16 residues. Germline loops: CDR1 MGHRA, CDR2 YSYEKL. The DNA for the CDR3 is TGCGCCAGCAGGCCCGCTAGCGGGAGGGCCCACGGGGAGCTGTTTTTT. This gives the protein CASRPASGRAHGELFF.

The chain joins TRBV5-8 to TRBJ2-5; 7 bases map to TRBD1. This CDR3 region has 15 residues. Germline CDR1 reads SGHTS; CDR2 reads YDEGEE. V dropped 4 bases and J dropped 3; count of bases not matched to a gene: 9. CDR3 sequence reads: CASSSEGTAKETQYF. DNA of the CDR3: TGTGCCAGCAGCAGTGAAGGGACAGCGAAAGAGACCCAGTACTTC.

CDR3 loop: CASSQTAYYGYTF. In DNA form, the CDR3 reads TGTGCCAGCAGCCAAACAGCTTACTATGGCTACACCTTC. The rearrangement joins TRBV7-9 to TRBJ1-2; D not certain. This CDR3 comprises 13 residues. The germline V gene encodes CDR1 SEHNR and CDR2 FQNEAQ (reference sequence). V lost 5 bases to trimming and J lost 3 bases, with 10 bases between them.

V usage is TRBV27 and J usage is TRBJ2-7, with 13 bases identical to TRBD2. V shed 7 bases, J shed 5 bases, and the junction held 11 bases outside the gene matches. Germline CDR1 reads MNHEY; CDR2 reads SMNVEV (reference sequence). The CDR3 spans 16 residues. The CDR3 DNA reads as TGTGCCAGCACTCCCCGACTAGCGGGGGGCCGCGACGAGCAGTACTTC. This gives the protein CASTPRLAGGRDEQYF.

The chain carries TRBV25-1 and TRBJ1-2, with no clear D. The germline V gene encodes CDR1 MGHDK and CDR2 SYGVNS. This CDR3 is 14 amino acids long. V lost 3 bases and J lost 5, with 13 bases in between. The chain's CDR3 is CASSDHGREYGYTF. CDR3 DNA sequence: TGTGCCAGCAGTGATCATGGCCGGGAGTATGGCTACACCTTC.

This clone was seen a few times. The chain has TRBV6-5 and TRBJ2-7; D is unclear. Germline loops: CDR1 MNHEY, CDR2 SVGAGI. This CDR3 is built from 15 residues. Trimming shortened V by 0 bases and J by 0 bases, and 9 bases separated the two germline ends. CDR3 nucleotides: TGTGCCAGCAGTTACTCGAGGCTAGTCTCCTACGAGCAGTACTTC. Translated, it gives CASSYSRLVSYEQYF.

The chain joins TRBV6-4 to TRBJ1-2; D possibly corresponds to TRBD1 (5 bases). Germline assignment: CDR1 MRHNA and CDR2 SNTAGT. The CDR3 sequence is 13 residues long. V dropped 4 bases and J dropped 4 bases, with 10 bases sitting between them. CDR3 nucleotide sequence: TGTGCCAGCAGTGTCGGACACTTCTATGGCTACACCTTC. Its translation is CASSVGHFYGYTF.

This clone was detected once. The CDR3 sequence: CASSDQGRYSYEQYF. In DNA form, the CDR3 reads TGTGCCAGCAGTGACCAGGGTCGATACTCCTACGAGCAGTACTTC. The V and J genes are TRBV2 and TRBJ2-7; a weak D match, TRBD1 (5 bases). Germline V gives CDR1 SNHLY, CDR2 FYNNEI. This CDR3 contains 15 residues. V lost 3 bases and J lost 0, with 12 bases in between.

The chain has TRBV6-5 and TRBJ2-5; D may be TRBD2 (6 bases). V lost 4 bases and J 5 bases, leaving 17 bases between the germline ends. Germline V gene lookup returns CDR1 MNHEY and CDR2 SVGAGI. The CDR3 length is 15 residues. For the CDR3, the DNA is TGTGCCAGCAGTTTTACGACTAGTTGGGGTGAGACCCAGTACTTC. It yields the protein CASSFTTSWGETQYF.

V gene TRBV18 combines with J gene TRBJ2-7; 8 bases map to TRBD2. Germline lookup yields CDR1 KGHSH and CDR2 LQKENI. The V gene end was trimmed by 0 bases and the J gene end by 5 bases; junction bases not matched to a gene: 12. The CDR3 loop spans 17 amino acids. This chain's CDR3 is CASSPPGVAGGSNEQYF. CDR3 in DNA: TGTGCCAGCTCACCACCGGGAGTCGCGGGAGGTTCCAACGAGCAGTACTTC.

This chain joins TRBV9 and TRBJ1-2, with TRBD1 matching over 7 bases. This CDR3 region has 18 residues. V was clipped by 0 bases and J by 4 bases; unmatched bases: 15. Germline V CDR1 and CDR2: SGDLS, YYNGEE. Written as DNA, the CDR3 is TGTGCCAGCAGCGTAGATTATGCCGAGGGACAGATGGGCTATGGCTACACCTTC. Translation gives CASSVDYAEGQMGYGYTF. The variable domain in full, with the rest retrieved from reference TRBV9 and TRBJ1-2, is DSGVTQTPKHLITATGQRVTLRCSPRSGDLSVYWYQQSLDQGLQFLIQYYNGEERAKGNILERFSAQQFPDLHSELNLSSLELGDSALYFCASSVDYAEGQMGYGYTFGSGTRLTVV.

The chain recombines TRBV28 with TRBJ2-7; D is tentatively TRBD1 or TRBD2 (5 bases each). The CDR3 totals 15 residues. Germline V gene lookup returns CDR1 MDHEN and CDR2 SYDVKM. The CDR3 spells CATQNPGRGSYEQYF. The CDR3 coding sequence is TGTGCTACCCAAAATCCGGGACGGGGCTCCTACGAGCAGTACTTC.

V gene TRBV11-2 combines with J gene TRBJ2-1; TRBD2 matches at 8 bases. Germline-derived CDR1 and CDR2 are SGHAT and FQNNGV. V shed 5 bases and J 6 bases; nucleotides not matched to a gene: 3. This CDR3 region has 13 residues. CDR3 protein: CASSPGGANEQFF. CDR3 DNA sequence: TGTGCCAGCAGCCCCGGGGGGGCCAATGAGCAGTTCTTC. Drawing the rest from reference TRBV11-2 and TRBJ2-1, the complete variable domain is EAGVAQSPRYKIIEKRQSVAFWCNPISGHATLYWYQQILGQGPKLLIQFQNNGVVDDSQLPKDRFSAERLKGVDSTLKIQPAKLEDSAVYLCASSPGGANEQFFGPGTRLTVL.

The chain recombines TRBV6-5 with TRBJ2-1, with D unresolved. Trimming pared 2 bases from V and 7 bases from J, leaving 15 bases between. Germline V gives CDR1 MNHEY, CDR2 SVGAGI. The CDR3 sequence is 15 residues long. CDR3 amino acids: CASSYRAQFGNEQFF. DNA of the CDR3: TGTGCCAGCAGTTACCGAGCCCAGTTTGGGAATGAGCAGTTCTTC.